These 8 T cell receptor beta chains came from one sample sequenced in a study of T cell clusters in autoimmune cytopenias. TRB was amplified by touch-down multiplex PCR, primer pools A and B combined. TCRdb derives one entry per CDR3 protein from the multiplex PCR reads, leaving out DNA. This sample's clone table lists about 9,500 distinct CDR3 sequences. Each sample's input was about 270 ng genomic DNA, about 38,000 genome equivalents. Sample: peripheral blood. The receptors come from a human donor with an autoimmune cytopenia or autoimmune hepatitis (not recorded which).

This chain connects TRBV12-3 or TRBV12-4 to TRBJ1-2; TCRdb selects TRBD1, and the lack of DNA leaves this call unchecked. The CDR3 has 12 amino acids. The chain's CDR3 is CASNLGGLGYTF.

The chain recombines TRBV12-3 or TRBV12-4 with TRBJ2-5; absent DNA, TCRdb's TRBD2 call cannot be checked. CDR3 length: 15 amino acids. CDR3 in amino acids: CASSLKAGGPETQYF.

V is TRBV10-3 and J is TRBJ2-7. Germline V gene sequence: CDR1 ENHRY, CDR2 SYGVKD. The CDR3 loop spans 11 amino acids. This CDR3 reads CAISETSEQYF.

The rearrangement links TRBV6-1 to TRBJ1-1; TCRdb reports TRBD1, a call that lacks DNA to check it against. From germline, CDR1 is MNHNS and CDR2 SASEGT. There are 15 residues in the CDR3. This CDR3 reads CASSAPQGVDTEAFF.

The V and J genes are TRBV10-3 and TRBJ2-3; TCRdb's D gene call, TRBD1, goes unchecked for lack of DNA. The CDR3 contains 14 residues. The germline CDR1 and CDR2 sequences are ENHRY and SYGVKD. The CDR3 region is CAISGYRGSDTQYF.

V gene TRBV6-5 combines with J gene TRBJ1-6; TCRdb returns TRBD1, unconfirmable since there is no DNA. This CDR3 has 17 residues. Germline V lookup: CDR1 MNHEY, CDR2 SVGAGI. CDR3: CASSSGHSSSYYSPLHF.

Considering frequency, this clonotype is medium-sized. The chain carries TRBV7-6 and TRBJ1-3; TCRdb's D call, TRBD1, is unchecked because there is no DNA. CDR1 and CDR2 from the germline V gene are SGHVS and FNYEAQ. The CDR3 spans 15 residues. CDR3 amino acids: CASSTGPGSGNTIYF.

The chain employs TRBV13 and TRBJ1-1; TCRdb designates TRBD1, a call that cannot be tested without DNA. The V gene's germline CDR1 is PRHDT and CDR2 FYEKMQ (reference sequence). CDR3 length equals 14 residues. CDR3 region: CASSSRDVNTEAFF.